Below are 29 T cell receptor beta chains sequenced from a single sample in a study of identical twins. TCRdb reprocessed the 5' RACE reads via MiXCR and lists one record per CDR3 protein. The data hold approximately 890,000 distinct CDR3 sequences, with approximately 13% observed a single time. The same sample was also used in a study of yellow fever vaccine responses in identical twins.

Source material: PBMCs. Source of these receptors: a young woman in good health.

V and J are TRBV7-9 and TRBJ2-5; D not resolved. Trimming cost V 0 bases and J 1 base, with 9 bases left between them. In germline, CDR1 is SEHNR, CDR2 FQNEAQ (reference sequence). The CDR3 is made up of 15 amino acids. The CDR3 loop reads CASSLAQAAQETQYF. In nucleotides, the CDR3 is TGTGCCAGCAGCTTAGCCCAGGCAGCCCAAGAGACCCAGTACTTC.

This clonotype showed up just a few times. V and J are TRBV7-9 and TRBJ1-2; D gene unclear. V was pared by 0 bases and J by 4 bases, with 9 bases between. The CDR3 is 14 residues long. The germline V gene has CDR1 SEHNR and CDR2 FQNEAQ (reference sequence). This CDR3 reads CASSLAQVRYGYTF. The DNA of the CDR3 is TGTGCCAGCAGCTTAGCCCAGGTTCGCTATGGCTACACCTTC.

This clonotype showed up just a few times. CDR3 loop: CASSFGQGLVGHSYNEQFF. In DNA form, the CDR3 reads TGTGCCAGCAGTTTCGGACAGGGCTTAGTCGGACATTCCTACAATGAGCAGTTCTTC. The chain links TRBV12-3 or TRBV12-4 to TRBJ2-1; 8 bases align to TRBD1. Trimming took 3 bases from V and 1 from J; bases not matched to a gene: 14. The CDR3 covers 19 residues.

The chain has TRBV4-2 and TRBJ2-2, with 8 bases matching TRBD1. Germline-derived CDR1 and CDR2 are LGHNA and YNFKEQ. V lost 1 base to trimming and J lost 7 bases; unmatched junction nucleotides: 5. The CDR3 runs to 15 residues. CDR3 in DNA: TGTGCCAGCAGCCAAGTGGCAGGGGGCAGCGGGGAGCTGTTTTTT. This sequence encodes CASSQVAGGSGELFF.

CDR3 sequence: CSARVGAYEQYV. The CDR3 nucleotides read TGCAGTGCTAGAGTAGGCGCCTACGAGCAGTACGTC. The V call is TRBV20-1, the J call TRBJ2-7, with no clear D. The germline V gene has CDR1 DFQATT and CDR2 SNEGSKA (reference sequence). V was trimmed by 1 base and J by 2 bases, leaving 6 bases between them. The CDR3 contains 12 residues.

The rearrangement joins TRBV24-1 to TRBJ1-5; D remains unclear. V lost 1 base to trimming and J lost 4 bases, with 7 bases between them. There are 14 residues in the CDR3. Germline-derived CDR1 and CDR2 are KGHDR and SFDVKD. The DNA of the CDR3 is TGTGCCACCAGTGATTTTCACGGGAATCAGCCCCAGCATTTT. Amino acid sequence: CATSDFHGNQPQHF.

This clonotype was seen more than once but under ten times. This chain uses TRBV7-9 with TRBJ1-1, with D uncertain. The length of the CDR3 is 13 residues. The V gene's germline CDR1 is SEHNR and CDR2 FQNEAQ (reference sequence). V was cut by 6 bases and J by 1 base, with 9 bases left in between. CDR3 sequence reads: CASRPTPNTEAFF. The CDR3 bases are TGTGCCAGCAGACCTACACCGAACACTGAAGCTTTCTTT.

This clonotype was seen a few times. V gene TRBV6-5 combines with J gene TRBJ2-5; D is tentatively TRBD1 or TRBD2 (6 bases each). Per the germline V gene, CDR1 is MNHEY and CDR2 is SVGAGI. This CDR3 has 14 residues. V was cut by 5 bases and J by 7 bases, with 17 bases left in between. The CDR3 bases are TGTGCCAGCAGTAACGACAGGACCGGGGGGACCCAGTACTTC. Translation gives CASSNDRTGGTQYF.

This clonotype was recorded a few times. V gene TRBV29-1 combines with J gene TRBJ2-5; no reliable D call. V gave up 5 bases and J gave up 5 bases, with 9 bases separating them. Germline assignment: CDR1 SQVTM and CDR2 ANQGSEA. The CDR3 loop spans 11 amino acids. The CDR3 DNA follows: TGCAGCGTTAAGTATGGTGAGACCCAGTACTTC. Its protein is CSVKYGETQYF. Full variable domain (rest looked up from reference TRBV29-1 and TRBJ2-5): SAVISQKPSRDICQRGTSLTIQCQVDSQVTMMFWYRQQPGQSLTLIATANQGSEATYESGFVIDKFPISRPNLTFSTLTVSNMSPEDSSIYLCSVKYGETQYFGPGTRLLVL.

This clonotype occurred a few times. V is TRBV15 and J is TRBJ2-3; TRBD2 aligns across 7 bases. There are 15 residues in the CDR3. Trimming took 0 bases from V and 7 from J; bases not matched to a gene: 7. CDR1 LNHNV and CDR2 YYDKDF come from the germline V gene (reference sequence). The CDR3 protein is CATSREEASGHTQYF. The CDR3 DNA sequence: TGTGCCACCAGCAGAGAGGAAGCTAGCGGTCATACGCAGTATTTT.

The DNA for the CDR3 is TGTGCCAGCACCCTGACTAGCTTCTACAATGAGCAGTTCTTC. It yields the protein CASTLTSFYNEQFF. J is TRBJ2-1 and V is TRBV2; 7 bases map to TRBD2. V gave up 7 bases and J gave up 3 bases; unmatched junction bases: 6. This CDR3 has 14 residues. The germline V gene encodes CDR1 SNHLY and CDR2 FYNNEI.

This clonotype has a handful of counts. J is TRBJ1-5 and V is TRBV20-1; 10 nucleotides match TRBD1. CDR1 is DFQATT and CDR2 is SNEGSKA in the germline V gene (reference sequence). J was trimmed by 3 bases and V by 1 base; bases with no gene match: 3. This CDR3 is 15 amino acids long. The CDR3 nucleotides read TGCAGTGCTAGAGGGACAGGGGGGGCCAATCAGCCCCAGCATTTT. Translation gives CSARGTGGANQPQHF.

This clonotype was recorded a few times. The genes are TRBV12-3 or TRBV12-4 and TRBJ2-1; 10 bases are shared with TRBD2. The CDR3 runs 15 residues. The junction had 10 bases not matched to a gene; V was cut back by 5 bases and J by 9 bases. CDR3 amino acids: CASSKASGSLGEQFF. The CDR3, as DNA: TGTGCCAGCAGTAAAGCTAGCGGGAGCCTTGGTGAGCAGTTCTTC.

The V call is TRBV24-1, the J call TRBJ2-5, with TRBD2 matching over 12 bases. V lost 4 bases and J lost 0; bases outside the gene matches: 2. The CDR3 consists of 16 residues. Germline CDR1 reads KGHDR; CDR2 reads SFDVKD. DNA for the CDR3: TGTGCCACCAGTGAATGGACTAGCGGGGACCAAGAGACCCAGTACTTC. This gives the protein CATSEWTSGDQETQYF.

V usage is TRBV10-2 and J usage is TRBJ2-7; 10 bases align to TRBD1. Per the germline V gene, CDR1 is WSHSY and CDR2 is SAAADI. This CDR3 has 15 residues. Trimming took 6 bases from V and 4 from J; bases not matched to a gene: 9. The CDR3 nucleotides read TGCGCCAGCAGCTCAGACAGGGGGCCCCCTTACGAGCAGTACGTC. Translation gives CASSSDRGPPYEQYV.

This clonotype was recorded many times. This sequence joins TRBV6-1 and TRBJ2-1, with D perhaps TRBD2 (6 bases). This CDR3 region has 14 residues. Germline V gives CDR1 MNHNS, CDR2 SASEGT. Trimming took 6 bases from V and 0 from J, leaving 9 bases between them. CDR3 protein: CASSGSPSYNEQFF. The CDR3 DNA follows: TGTGCCAGCAGCGGGAGTCCCTCCTACAATGAGCAGTTCTTC.

This clonotype was observed a handful of times. This chain links TRBV11-2 with TRBJ2-3; 9 nucleotides line up with TRBD1. The J segment lost 4 bases and the V segment lost 5 bases, leaving 7 bases of the junction unmatched. Germline V gene data show CDR1 as SGHAT and CDR2 as FQNNGV. CDR3 size: 15 residues. Here the CDR3 DNA reads TGTGCCAGCAGCAGAGGACAGGGGAGGTCAGATACGCAGTATTTT. Translating it yields CASSRGQGRSDTQYF.

The rearrangement links TRBV15 to TRBJ2-7; D unresolved. Germline CDR1 and CDR2: LNHNV and YYDKDF (reference sequence). Trimming took off 0 bases at V and 1 base at J, with 4 bases between the two ends. This CDR3 region has 13 residues. This chain's CDR3 is CATSRDLSYEQYF. The CDR3 bases are TGTGCCACCAGCAGAGATTTGTCCTACGAGCAGTACTTC.

This clonotype has only a few counts. CDR3 sequence reads: CASSQEMIDTQYF. The CDR3, as DNA: TGTGCCAGCAGCCAAGAAATGATAGATACGCAGTATTTT. V usage is TRBV3-1 and J usage is TRBJ2-3; no definite D call. There are 13 residues in the CDR3. V lost 0 bases to trimming and J lost 5 bases, with 6 bases between them. Germline V gene sequence: CDR1 LGHDT, CDR2 YNNKEL (reference sequence).

This clonotype has just a few counts. The gene calls are TRBV7-2 and TRBJ2-7; 9 positions match TRBD2. Germline CDR1 SGHTA, CDR2 FQGNSA. V gave up 5 bases and J gave up 5 bases; unmatched junction bases: 10. The CDR3 loop spans 15 amino acids. The chain's CDR3 is CASSPHSGSANEQYF. CDR3 sequence (DNA): TGTGCCAGCAGCCCACATAGCGGGAGCGCCAACGAGCAGTACTTC.

CDR3 region: CASSPPSGGVTGELFF. CDR3 nucleotides: TGTGCCAGCTCACCACCTAGCGGGGGAGTGACCGGGGAGCTGTTTTTT. V gene TRBV18 combines with J gene TRBJ2-2; 9 nucleotides agree with TRBD2. Germline trimming cut 0 bases from V and 5 bases from J; bases unmatched to any gene: 4. The germline V gene encodes CDR1 KGHSH and CDR2 LQKENI. The CDR3 contains 16 residues.

The table lists this clonotype with many counts. This chain joins TRBV25-1 and TRBJ2-3; 10 nucleotides align to TRBD2. CDR1 is MGHDK, CDR2 SYGVNS, per germline. The CDR3 covers 16 residues. Trimming removed 4 bases from V and 0 bases from J; junction bases left unmatched: 4. The chain's CDR3 is CASSVGLAVSTDTQYF. CDR3 bases: TGTGCCAGCAGTGTCGGACTAGCGGTTAGCACAGATACGCAGTATTTT.

This clonotype was counted a few times. This chain uses TRBV6-1 with TRBJ2-1; possibly TRBD1 for D (5 bases). Trimming removed 6 bases from V and 4 bases from J, with 16 bases in between. The CDR3 spans 15 residues. CDR1 is MNHNS and CDR2 is SASEGT in the germline V gene. CDR3 nucleotide sequence: TGTGCCAGCAGACGACAGTTTTTTGAATACAATGAGCAGTTCTTC. Protein product: CASRRQFFEYNEQFF.

This clonotype was detected many times. The chain combines TRBV12-3 or TRBV12-4 with TRBJ2-7; 10 bases line up with TRBD2. J was trimmed by 2 bases and V by 5 bases; bases with no gene match: 6. This CDR3 is 15 amino acids long. The CDR3 nucleotides are TGTGCCAGCAGTCCCCAACTAGCGGGGCCCTACGAGCAGTACTTC. This codes for CASSPQLAGPYEQYF.

J is TRBJ2-7 and V is TRBV3-1, with TRBD2 matching 8 bases. This CDR3 comprises 18 residues. The germline CDR1 and CDR2 sequences are LGHDT and YNNKEL (reference sequence). The junction had 15 bases not matched to a gene; V was cut back by 4 bases and J by 1 base. The CDR3 here is CASSLKPPTSGDSYEQYF. The CDR3 DNA sequence: TGTGCCAGCAGCCTCAAACCCCCCACTAGCGGAGATTCCTACGAGCAGTACTTC.

This chain joins TRBV16 and TRBJ1-1, with a tentative D call TRBD1 (5 bases). The CDR3 consists of 14 residues. The germline CDR1 and CDR2 sequences are KGHSY and FQNENV. Trimming removed 1 base at V and 4 bases at J, with 10 bases between. CDR3 protein: CASSQLPGGTEAFF. The CDR3 DNA reads as TGTGCCAGCAGCCAATTGCCCGGGGGCACTGAAGCTTTCTTT.

The V and J genes are TRBV11-2 and TRBJ2-7; unclear D gene. Trimming took 5 bases from V and 5 from J, leaving 10 bases between them. Germline assignment: CDR1 SGHAT and CDR2 FQNNGV. The CDR3 spans 12 residues. In nucleotides, the CDR3 is TGTGCCAGCAGCCCACTTCAAAACGAGCAGTACTTC. Its protein product is CASSPLQNEQYF.

This clonotype turned up a few times. The V and J genes are TRBV5-5 and TRBJ2-6; D not resolved. The CDR3 is 15 amino acids. The V gene's germline CDR1 is SGHKS and CDR2 YYEKEE (reference sequence). V shed 1 base and J shed 2 bases, with 7 bases lying between them. CDR3 nucleotides: TGTGCCAGCAGCTTGTTGATGGCTGGGGCCAACGTCCTGACTTTC. This gives the protein CASSLLMAGANVLTF. The full variable domain, rest sourced from reference TRBV5-5 and TRBJ2-6, is DAGVTQSPTHLIKTRGQQVTLRCSPISGHKSVSWYQQVLGQGPQFIFQYYEKEERGRGNFPDRFSARQFPNYSSELNVNALLLGDSALYLCASSLLMAGANVLTFGAGSRLTVL.

CDR3 sequence: CASSPRLQGLAGVADTQYF. In DNA, the CDR3 is TGTGCCAGCTCACCACGCCTGCAGGGGCTAGCGGGAGTCGCAGATACGCAGTATTTT. This chain connects TRBV18 to TRBJ2-3; 10 nucleotides line up with TRBD2. V lost 1 base and J lost 4; bases outside the gene matches: 14. The CDR3 length is 19 residues. Germline CDR1 reads KGHSH; CDR2 reads LQKENI.